The clone carrying this T cell receptor beta chain is medium-sized in the sample. The sample belongs to a study of T cells after posttransplantation cyclophosphamide. Busulfan-fludarabine conditioning, marrow transplant, and cyclophosphamide on days +3 and +4 were administered. Sequenced by immunoSEQ multiplex PCR; TCRdb stores in-frame clones only, minus some. The sample consists of 9,000 to 15,000 clones, over 2% of them appearing once. Germline assignment: CDR1 SEHNR and CDR2 FQNEAQ (reference sequence). CDR3 size: 13 residues. Deletions cut 0 bases from V and 8 bases from J, with 8 bases between. This clonotype was obtained from a male patient aged 25 to 39 who received an allogeneic stem cell transplant from a related donor, was CMV-positive, and had no GVHD. The graft donor may be the source of some T cells. Sample: PBMCs, taken after allogeneic stem cell transplant with posttransplant cyclophosphamide. V is TRBV7-9 and J is TRBJ2-4; D uncertain. The CDR3 DNA reads as TGTGCCAGCAGCTTAGCTAACTTAGACATTCAGTACTTC. It specifies CASSLANLDIQYF.